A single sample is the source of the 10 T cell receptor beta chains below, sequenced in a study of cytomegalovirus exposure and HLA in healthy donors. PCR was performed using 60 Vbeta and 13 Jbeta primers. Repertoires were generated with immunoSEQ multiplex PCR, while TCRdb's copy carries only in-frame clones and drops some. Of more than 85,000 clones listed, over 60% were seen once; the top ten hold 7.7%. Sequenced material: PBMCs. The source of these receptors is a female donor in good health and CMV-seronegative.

The CDR3 region has the DNA TGCAGCACTACGAGGGACAGGGAACAAGCTTTCTTT. The encoded protein is CSTTRDREQAFF. This chain connects TRBV29-1 to TRBJ1-1; 9 bases agree with TRBD1. Trimming removed 8 bases from V and 9 bases from J; junction bases left unmatched: 10. In germline, CDR1 is SQVTM, CDR2 ANQGSEA. The length of the CDR3 is 12 residues.

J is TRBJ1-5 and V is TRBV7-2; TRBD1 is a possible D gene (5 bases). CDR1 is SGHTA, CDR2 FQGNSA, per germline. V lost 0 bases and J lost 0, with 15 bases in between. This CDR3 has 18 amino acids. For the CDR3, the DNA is TGTGCCAGCAGCTTAGCACTTACAGGTTTCCATAGCAATCAGCCCCAGCATTTT. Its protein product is CASSLALTGFHSNQPQHF.

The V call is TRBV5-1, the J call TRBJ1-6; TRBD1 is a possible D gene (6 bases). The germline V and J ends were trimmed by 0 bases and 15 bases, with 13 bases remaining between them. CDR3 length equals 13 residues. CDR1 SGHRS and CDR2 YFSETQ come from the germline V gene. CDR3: CASSLGGTLNLHF. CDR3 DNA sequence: TGCGCCAGCAGCTTGGGAGGGACACTGAACCTCCACTTT.

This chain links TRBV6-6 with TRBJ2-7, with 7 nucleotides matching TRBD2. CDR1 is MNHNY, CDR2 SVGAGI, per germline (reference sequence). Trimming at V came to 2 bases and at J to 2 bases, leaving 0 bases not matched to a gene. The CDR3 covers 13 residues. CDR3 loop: CASSYGLAYEQYF. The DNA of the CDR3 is TGTGCCAGCAGTTACGGACTAGCCTACGAGCAGTACTTC.

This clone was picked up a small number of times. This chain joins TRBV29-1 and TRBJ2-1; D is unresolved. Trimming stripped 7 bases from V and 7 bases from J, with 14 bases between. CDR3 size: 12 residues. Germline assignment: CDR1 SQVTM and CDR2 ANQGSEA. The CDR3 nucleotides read TGCAGCGGAAGAGGAGCGAGGAATGAGCAGTTCTTC. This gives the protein CSGRGARNEQFF.

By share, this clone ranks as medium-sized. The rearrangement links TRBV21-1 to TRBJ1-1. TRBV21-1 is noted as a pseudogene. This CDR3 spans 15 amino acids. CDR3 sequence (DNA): TGTGCCAGCAGCAAAGCGGCAGAGGGGAACACTGAAGCTTTCTTT. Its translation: CASSKAAEGNTEAFF.

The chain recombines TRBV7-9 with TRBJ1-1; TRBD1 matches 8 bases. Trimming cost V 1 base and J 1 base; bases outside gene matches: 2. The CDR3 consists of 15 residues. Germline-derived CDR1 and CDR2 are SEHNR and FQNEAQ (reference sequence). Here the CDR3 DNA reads TGTGCCAGCAGCTTAGGGGGGACAGGGAACACTGAAGCTTTCTTT. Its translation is CASSLGGTGNTEAFF.

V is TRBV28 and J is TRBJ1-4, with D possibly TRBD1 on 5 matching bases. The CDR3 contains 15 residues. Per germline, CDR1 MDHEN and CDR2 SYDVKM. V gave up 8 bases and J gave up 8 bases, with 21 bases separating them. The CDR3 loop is CASGPRAKGVEKLFF. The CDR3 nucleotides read TGTGCCAGCGGGCCCAGGGCCAAAGGTGTGGAAAAACTGTTTTTT.

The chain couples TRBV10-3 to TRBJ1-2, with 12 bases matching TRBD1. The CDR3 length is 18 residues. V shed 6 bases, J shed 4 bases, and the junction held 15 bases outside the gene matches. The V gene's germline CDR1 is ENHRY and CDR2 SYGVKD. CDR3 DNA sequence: TGTGCCATCAGCGTCCAACCCGGGACAGGGGGCGAGGTCTATGGCTACACCTTC. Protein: CAISVQPGTGGEVYGYTF.

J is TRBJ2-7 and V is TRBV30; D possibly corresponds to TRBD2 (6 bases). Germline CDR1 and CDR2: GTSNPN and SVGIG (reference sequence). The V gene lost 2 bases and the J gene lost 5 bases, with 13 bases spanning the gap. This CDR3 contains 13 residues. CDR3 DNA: TGTGCCTGGAGTAGAACCGGAGGGAACGAGCAGTACTTC. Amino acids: CAWSRTGGNEQYF.